The subject of this entry is one T cell receptor beta chain. CDR1 and CDR2 (germline): SGDLS, YYNGEE. V was clipped by 0 bases and J by 4 bases, with 7 bases between them. This CDR3 has 14 residues. This sample is drawn from a study of chemoradiotherapy in HPV16-positive cancers. Samples were taken several times over chemoradiotherapy. The data were produced by immunoSEQ multiplex PCR, yet TCRdb's version contains in-frame clones alone and is incomplete. This table holds 53,000 or so clones, about 88% found once. The sequence came from a human donor with HPV-associated anogenital cancer. Here the sequenced sample was blood, taken from a patient who underwent chemoradiotherapy. V usage is TRBV9 and J usage is TRBJ2-2, with no clear D. The chain's CDR3 is CASSVGEFTGELFF. The CDR3 region has the DNA TGTGCCAGCAGCGTAGGGGAATTCACCGGGGAGCTGTTTTTT.